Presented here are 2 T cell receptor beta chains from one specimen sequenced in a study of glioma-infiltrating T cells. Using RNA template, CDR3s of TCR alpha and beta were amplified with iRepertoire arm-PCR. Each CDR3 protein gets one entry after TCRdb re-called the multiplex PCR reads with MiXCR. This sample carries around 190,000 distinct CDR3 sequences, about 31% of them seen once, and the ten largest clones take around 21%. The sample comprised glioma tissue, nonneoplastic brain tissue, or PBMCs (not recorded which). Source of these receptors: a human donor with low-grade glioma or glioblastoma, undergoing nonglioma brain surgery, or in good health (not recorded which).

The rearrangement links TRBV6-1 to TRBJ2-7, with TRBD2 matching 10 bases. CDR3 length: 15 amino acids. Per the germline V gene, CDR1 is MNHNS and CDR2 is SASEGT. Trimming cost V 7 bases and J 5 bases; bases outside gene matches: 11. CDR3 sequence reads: CASNTRTSGFHEQYF. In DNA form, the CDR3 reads TGTGCCAGCAACACCCGGACTAGCGGTTTCCACGAGCAGTACTTC.

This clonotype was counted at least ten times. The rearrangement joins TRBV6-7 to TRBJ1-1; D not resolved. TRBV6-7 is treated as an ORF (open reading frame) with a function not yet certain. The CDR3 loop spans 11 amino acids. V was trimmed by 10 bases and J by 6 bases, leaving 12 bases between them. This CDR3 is CATMRRPEAFF. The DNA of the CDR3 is TGTGCCACAATGAGGCGCCCTGAAGCTTTCTTT.